The source of this T cell receptor beta chain is a study of blood T cell repertoires in COVID-19. Original methodology: Cell counts per sample came from amplifying reference gene primers. Libraries were prepared by immunoSEQ multiplex PCR; TCRdb keeps only in-frame clonotypes and omits some of them. V and J calls and clone size come straight from that table; D and trimming were deduced from the DNA. The data contain about 290,000 clones, about nine tenths of them singletons. Participants were aged roughly 18 to 100 years from approximately 23 US areas. The sequence came from a woman in her forties who had recovered from COVID-19. The specimen was PBMCs or T cells enriched from blood (not recorded which).

The CDR3 reads CASSARQTDYGYTF. The CDR3 nucleotides are TGTGCCAGCAGCGCCCGACAGACGGACTATGGCTACACCTTC. This chain joins TRBV9 and TRBJ1-2, with D tentatively TRBD1 (5 bases). This CDR3 has 14 amino acids. The V gene's germline CDR1 is SGDLS and CDR2 YYNGEE. Trimming took off 3 bases at V and 3 bases at J, with 12 bases between the two ends. Looking up the rest from reference TRBV9 and TRBJ1-2 gives the full variable domain: DSGVTQTPKHLITATGQRVTLRCSPRSGDLSVYWYQQSLDQGLQFLIQYYNGEERAKGNILERFSAQQFPDLHSELNLSSLELGDSALYFCASSARQTDYGYTFGSGTRLTVV.